This T cell receptor beta chain was profiled in a study of cytomegalovirus exposure and HLA in healthy donors. Study-wide results and caveats: There were some public TCRs occurring in many donors, but most TCR sequences were rare. Cytomegalovirus association was listed for about 150 TCR beta chains. The TCR clusters that emerged in the first cohort tended, a later analysis found, to co-occur in the approximately 110 validation repertoires.

Of note for this clone: The antigen is unknown.

Clones were sequenced by immunoSEQ multiplex PCR, and TCRdb holds only the in-frame ones, with some missing. The table records 200,000 to 250,000 clones, around four fifths of them present only once. The sample taken for sequencing was PBMCs. The clonotype originates from a woman in her 30s in good health and CMV-seropositive.

Here the CDR3 DNA reads TGTGCCAGCAGCTTGTTAAGCTCTGGAAACACCATATATTTT. It translates to CASSLLSSGNTIYF. The chain has TRBV5-6 and TRBJ1-3; D not resolved. The CDR3 runs to 14 residues. The ends were cut back, 1 base at V and 0 bases at J, with 5 bases in the middle. Germline-derived CDR1 and CDR2 are SGHDT and YYEEEE.